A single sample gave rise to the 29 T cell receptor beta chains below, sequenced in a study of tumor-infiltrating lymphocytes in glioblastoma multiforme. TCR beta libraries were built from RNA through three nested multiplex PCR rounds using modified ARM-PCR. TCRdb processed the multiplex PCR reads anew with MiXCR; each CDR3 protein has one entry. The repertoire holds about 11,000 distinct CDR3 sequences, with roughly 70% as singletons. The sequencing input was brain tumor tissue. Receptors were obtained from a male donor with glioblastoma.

This chain's CDR3 is CASSASGTVNTGELFF. DNA for the CDR3: TGTGCCAGCAGCGCATCCGGGACGGTGAACACCGGGGAGCTGTTTTTT. The chain combines TRBV11-3 with TRBJ2-2; possibly TRBD1 or TRBD2 for D (5 bases each). Germline-derived CDR1 and CDR2 are SGHNT and YENEEA. The CDR3 covers 16 residues. Trimming stripped 5 bases from V and 1 base from J, with 14 bases between.

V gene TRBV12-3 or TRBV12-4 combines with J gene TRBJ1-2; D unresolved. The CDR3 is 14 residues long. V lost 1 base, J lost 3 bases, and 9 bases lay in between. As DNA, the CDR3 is TGTGCCAGCAGTTTAGTCGGGTGCCACTATGGCTACACCTTC. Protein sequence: CASSLVGCHYGYTF.

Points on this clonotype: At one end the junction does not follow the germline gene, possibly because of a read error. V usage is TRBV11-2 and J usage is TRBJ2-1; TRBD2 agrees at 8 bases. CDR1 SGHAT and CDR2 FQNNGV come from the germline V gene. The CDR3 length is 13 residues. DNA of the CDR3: TGTGCCGGCAGCTTAGATAGCGGGAAAGAGCAGTGCTTC. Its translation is CAGSLDSGKEQCF.

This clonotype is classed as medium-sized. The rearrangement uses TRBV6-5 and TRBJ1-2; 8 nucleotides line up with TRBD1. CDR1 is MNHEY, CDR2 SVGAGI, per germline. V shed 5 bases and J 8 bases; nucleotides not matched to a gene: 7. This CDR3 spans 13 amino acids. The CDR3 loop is CASSTTGGQGYTF. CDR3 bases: TGTGCCAGCAGTACCACAGGGGGTCAGGGCTACACCTTC.

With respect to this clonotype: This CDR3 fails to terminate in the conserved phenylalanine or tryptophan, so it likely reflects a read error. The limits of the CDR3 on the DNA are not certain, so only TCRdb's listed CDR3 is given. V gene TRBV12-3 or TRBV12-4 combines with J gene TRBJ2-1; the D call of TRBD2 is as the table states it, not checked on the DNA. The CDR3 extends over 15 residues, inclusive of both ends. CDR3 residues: CASSSREGIWDEEFL.

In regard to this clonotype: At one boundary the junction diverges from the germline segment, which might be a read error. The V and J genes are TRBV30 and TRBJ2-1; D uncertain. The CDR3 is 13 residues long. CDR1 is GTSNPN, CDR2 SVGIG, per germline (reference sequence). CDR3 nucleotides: TGTGGCTGGGAACGGATGAATTCAGCTGAGCAGTTCTTC. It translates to CGWERMNSAEQFF.

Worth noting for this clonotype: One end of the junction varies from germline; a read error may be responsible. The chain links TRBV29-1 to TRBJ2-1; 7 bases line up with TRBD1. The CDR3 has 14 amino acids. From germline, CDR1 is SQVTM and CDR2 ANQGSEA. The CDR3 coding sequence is TGCAGCGTTGGGGGGCGGCAGGGGGTCAATGAGCAGTCATTC. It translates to CSVGGRQGVNEQSF.

CDR3 coding DNA: TGTGCCAGCAGCCTCCGGACAGGGAGCTCCTACGAGCAGTACTTC. As protein: CASSLRTGSSYEQYF. This sequence joins TRBV11-2 and TRBJ2-7, with 8 nucleotides matching TRBD1. The germline V gene encodes CDR1 SGHAT and CDR2 FQNNGV. The CDR3 extends over 15 amino acids. The J segment lost 0 bases and the V segment lost 5 bases, leaving 6 bases of the junction unmatched.

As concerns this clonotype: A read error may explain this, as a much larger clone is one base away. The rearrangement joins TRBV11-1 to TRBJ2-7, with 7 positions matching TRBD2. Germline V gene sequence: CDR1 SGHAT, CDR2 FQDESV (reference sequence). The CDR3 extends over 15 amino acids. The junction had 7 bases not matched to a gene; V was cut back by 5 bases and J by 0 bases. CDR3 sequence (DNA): TGTGCCAGCAGCCCCGGGAGGTTTGACTCCTACGAGCAGTACTTC. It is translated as CASSPGRFDSYEQYF.

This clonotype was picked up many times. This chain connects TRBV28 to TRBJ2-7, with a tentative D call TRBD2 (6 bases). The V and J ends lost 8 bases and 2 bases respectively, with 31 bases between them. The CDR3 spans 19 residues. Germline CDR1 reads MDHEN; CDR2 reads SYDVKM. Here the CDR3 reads CASAHSLAAGRLRTYEQYF. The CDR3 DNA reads TGTGCCAGCGCACACTCGTTGGCAGCGGGCCGCCTTCGTACCTACGAGCAGTACTTC.

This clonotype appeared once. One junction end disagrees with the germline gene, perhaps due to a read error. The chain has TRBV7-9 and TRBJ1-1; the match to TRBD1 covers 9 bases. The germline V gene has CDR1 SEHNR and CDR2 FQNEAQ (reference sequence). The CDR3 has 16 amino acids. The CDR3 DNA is TGTGCAAGCAGTGGAGTGGGACAGGGTATGAGCACTGAAGCTTTCTTT. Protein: CASSGVGQGMSTEAFF.

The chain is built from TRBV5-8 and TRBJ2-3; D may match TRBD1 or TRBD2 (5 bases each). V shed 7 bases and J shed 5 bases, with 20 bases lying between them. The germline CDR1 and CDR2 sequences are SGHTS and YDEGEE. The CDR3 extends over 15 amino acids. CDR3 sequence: CASGPGTLIGDTQYF. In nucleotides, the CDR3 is TGTGCCAGCGGGCCCGGGACGTTAATAGGAGATACGCAGTATTTT.

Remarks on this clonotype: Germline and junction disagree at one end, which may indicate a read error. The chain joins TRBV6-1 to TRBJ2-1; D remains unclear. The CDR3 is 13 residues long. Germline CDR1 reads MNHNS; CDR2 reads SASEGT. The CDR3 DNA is TGTGCCAGCAGTCGGATCTCCTACAATAAGCAGTTCTTC. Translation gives CASSRISYNKQFF.

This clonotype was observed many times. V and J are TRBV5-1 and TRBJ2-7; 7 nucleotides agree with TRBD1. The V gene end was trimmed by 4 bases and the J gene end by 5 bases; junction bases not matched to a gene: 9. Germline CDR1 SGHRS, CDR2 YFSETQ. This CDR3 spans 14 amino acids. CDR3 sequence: CASSPGTVLHEQYF. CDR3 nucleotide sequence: TGCGCCAGCAGCCCGGGGACAGTCCTCCACGAGCAGTACTTC.

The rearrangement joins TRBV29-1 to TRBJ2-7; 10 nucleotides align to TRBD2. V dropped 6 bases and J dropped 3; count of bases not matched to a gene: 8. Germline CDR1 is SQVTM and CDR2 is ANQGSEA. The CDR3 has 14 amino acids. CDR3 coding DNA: TGCAGCGTCGGTCTAGCGGGGGACGTCTACGAGCAGTACTTC. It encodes CSVGLAGDVYEQYF.

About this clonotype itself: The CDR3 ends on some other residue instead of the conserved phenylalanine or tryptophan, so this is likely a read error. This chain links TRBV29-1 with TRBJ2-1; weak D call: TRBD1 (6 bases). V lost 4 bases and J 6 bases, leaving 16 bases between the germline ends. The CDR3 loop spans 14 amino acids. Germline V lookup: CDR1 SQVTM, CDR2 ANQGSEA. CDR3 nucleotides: TGCAGCGTTGGGGGGCGGCAGAGGGGCAATGAGCAGTTCCCC. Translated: CSVGGRQRGNEQFP.

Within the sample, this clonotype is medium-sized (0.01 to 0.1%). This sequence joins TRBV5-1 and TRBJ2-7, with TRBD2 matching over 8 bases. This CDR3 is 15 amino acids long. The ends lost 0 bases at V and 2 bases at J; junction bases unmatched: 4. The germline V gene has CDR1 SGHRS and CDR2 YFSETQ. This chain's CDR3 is CASSLDASGPYEQYF. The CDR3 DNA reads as TGCGCCAGCAGCTTGGACGCTAGCGGGCCCTACGAGCAGTACTTC.

CDR3 residues: CASSLGGTGEFEKLFF. The CDR3 DNA is TGTGCCAGCAGCTTAGGCGGGACAGGGGAGTTTGAAAAACTGTTTTTT. V gene TRBV11-2 combines with J gene TRBJ1-4; 10 bases line up with TRBD1. The CDR3 is made up of 16 amino acids. Germline loops: CDR1 SGHAT, CDR2 FQNNGV. After removal of 1 base from V and 7 bases from J, the junction contained 6 bases not matched to a gene. Together with reference TRBV11-2 and TRBJ1-4, the CDR3 gives the full variable domain: EAGVAQSPRYKIIEKRQSVAFWCNPISGHATLYWYQQILGQGPKLLIQFQNNGVVDDSQLPKDRFSAERLKGVDSTLKIQPAKLEDSAVYLCASSLGGTGEFEKLFFGSGTQLSVL.

As DNA, the CDR3 is TGCAGTGCTAGAGTTTTTAGGGGGGGAATGGGCAATCAGCCCCAGCATTTT. Its protein is CSARVFRGGMGNQPQHF. The chain couples TRBV20-1 to TRBJ1-5; weak D call: TRBD1 (6 bases). This CDR3 is 17 amino acids long. Trimming shortened V by 1 base and J by 2 bases, and 18 bases separated the two germline ends. Germline values: CDR1 DFQATT, CDR2 SNEGSKA (reference sequence).

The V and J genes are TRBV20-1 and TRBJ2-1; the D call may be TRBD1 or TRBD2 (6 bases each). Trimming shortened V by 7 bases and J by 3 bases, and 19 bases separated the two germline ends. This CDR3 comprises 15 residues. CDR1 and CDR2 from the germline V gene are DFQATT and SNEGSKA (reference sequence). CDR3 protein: CSVLLGGQGYNEQFF. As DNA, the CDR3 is TGCAGTGTTCTACTAGGGGGGCAGGGCTACAATGAGCAGTTCTTC.

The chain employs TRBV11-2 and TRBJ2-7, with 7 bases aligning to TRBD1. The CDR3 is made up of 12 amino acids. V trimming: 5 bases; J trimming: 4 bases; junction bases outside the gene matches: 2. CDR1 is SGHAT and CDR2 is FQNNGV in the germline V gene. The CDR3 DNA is TGTGCCAGCAGCCCAGGGGGATACGAGCAGTACTTC. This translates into CASSPGGYEQYF.

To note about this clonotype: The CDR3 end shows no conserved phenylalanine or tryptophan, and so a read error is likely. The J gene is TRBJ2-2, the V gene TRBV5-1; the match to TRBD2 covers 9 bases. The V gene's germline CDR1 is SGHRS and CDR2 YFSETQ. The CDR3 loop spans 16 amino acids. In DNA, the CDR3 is TGCGCCAGAAGCTTCGGGACTAGCACGAACACCGGGGAGCTGTTTTCT. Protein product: CARSFGTSTNTGELFS.

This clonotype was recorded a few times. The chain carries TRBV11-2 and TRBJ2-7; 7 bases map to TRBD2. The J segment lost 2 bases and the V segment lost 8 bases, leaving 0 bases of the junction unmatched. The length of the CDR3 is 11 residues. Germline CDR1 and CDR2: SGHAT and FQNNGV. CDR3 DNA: TGTGCCAGCGGACTAGCCTACGAGCAGTACTTC. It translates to CASGLAYEQYF.

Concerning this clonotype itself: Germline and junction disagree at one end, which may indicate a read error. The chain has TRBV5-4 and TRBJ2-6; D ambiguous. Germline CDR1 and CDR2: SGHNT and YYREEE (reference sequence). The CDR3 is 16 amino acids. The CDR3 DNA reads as TGTTCCAGCAGCTTGAGTTGGGTGAATGGGGCCAACGTCCTGACTTTC. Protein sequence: CSSSLSWVNGANVLTF.

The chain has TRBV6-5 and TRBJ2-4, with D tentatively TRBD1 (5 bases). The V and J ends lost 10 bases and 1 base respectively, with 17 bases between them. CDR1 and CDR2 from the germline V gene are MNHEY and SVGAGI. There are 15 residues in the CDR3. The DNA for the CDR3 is TGTGCCACCAGGGAAGGGAAGACGGCCAAAAACATTCAGTACTTC. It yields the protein CATREGKTAKNIQYF.

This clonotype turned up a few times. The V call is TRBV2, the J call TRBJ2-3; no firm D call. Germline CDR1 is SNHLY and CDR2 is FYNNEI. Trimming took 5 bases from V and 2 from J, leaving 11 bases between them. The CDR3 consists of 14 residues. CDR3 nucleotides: TGTGCCAGCAGTTTCTATGGTCCCACAGATACGCAGTATTTT. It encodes CASSFYGPTDTQYF.

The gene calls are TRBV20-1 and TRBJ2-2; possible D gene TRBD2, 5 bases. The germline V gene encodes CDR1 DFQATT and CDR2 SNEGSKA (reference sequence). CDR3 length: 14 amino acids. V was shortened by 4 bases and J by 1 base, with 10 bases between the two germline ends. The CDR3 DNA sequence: TGCAGTGCTAATGGACTGCAGAACACCGGGGAGCTGTTTTTT. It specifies CSANGLQNTGELFF.

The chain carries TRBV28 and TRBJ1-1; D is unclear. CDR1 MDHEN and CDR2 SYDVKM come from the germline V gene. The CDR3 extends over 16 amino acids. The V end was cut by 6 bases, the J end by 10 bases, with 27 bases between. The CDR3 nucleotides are TGTGCCAGCAGGCGGCCCACAGTAAGAGATCGACCTGTAGCTTTCTTT. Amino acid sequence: CASRRPTVRDRPVAFF. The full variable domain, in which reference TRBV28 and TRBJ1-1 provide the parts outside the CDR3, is DVKVTQSSRYLVKRTGEKVFLECVQDMDHENMFWYRQDPGLGLRLIYFSYDVKMKEKGDIPEGYSVSREKKERFSLILESASTNQTSMYLCASRRPTVRDRPVAFFGQGTRLTVV.

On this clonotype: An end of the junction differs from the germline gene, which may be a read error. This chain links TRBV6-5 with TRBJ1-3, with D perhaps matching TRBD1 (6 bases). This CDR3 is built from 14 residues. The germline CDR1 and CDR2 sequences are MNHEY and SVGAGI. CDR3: CVSRKTGSGNTIYF. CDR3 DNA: TGTGTCAGCAGGAAGACAGGATCTGGGAACACCATATATTTT.